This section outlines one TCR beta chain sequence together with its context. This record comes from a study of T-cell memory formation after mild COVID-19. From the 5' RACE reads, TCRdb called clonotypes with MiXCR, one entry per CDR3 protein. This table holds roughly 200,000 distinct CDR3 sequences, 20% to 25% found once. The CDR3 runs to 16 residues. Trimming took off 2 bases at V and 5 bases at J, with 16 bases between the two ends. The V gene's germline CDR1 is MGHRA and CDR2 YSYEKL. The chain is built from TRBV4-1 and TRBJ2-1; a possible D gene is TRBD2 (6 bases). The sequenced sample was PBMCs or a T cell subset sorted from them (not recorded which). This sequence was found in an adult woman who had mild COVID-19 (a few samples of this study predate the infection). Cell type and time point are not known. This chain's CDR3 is CASSQLGGIGNNEQFF. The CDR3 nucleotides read TGCGCCAGCAGCCAACTTGGGGGGATCGGGAACAATGAGCAGTTCTTC.